This is a list of T cell receptor beta chains from one sample in a study of T cell repertoires in cytomegalovirus infection. TCRdb fed the reads into MiXCR, producing one record per CDR3 protein. The table has fewer than 350,000 distinct CDR3 sequences, 15% to 20% seen once; the top ten hold more than 10%. The sequenced material came from PBMCs. All receptors derive from a human donor in good health (CMV status not recorded). Some clones in this sample may be carry-over from other donors' samples. The CDR3 runs from the conserved cysteine through the conserved F or W. The D gene is left open where the match is weak. Size values are once, few and many counts, or a class for expanded clones, and some rows have none.

v_call: TRBV28
clone_size: NA
j_call: TRBJ2-2
d_call: TRBD1
cdr3_aa: CASSLSVSWTGNTGELFF
cdr3_nt: TGTGCCAGCAGTTTATCCGTCTCTTGGACAGGGAACACCGGGGAGCTGTTTTTT

v_call: TRBV7-2
clone_size: many
j_call: TRBJ2-7
d_call: TRBD1
cdr3_aa: CASSSTGTVVSYEQYF
cdr3_nt: TGTGCCAGCAGCTCAACCGGGACAGTGGTGTCCTACGAGCAGTACTTC

v_call: TRBV5-4
clone_size: few
j_call: TRBJ2-1
d_call: TRBD1
cdr3_aa: CASSPGTAYYNEQFF
cdr3_nt: TGTGCCAGCAGCCCCGGGACAGCCTACTACAATGAGCAGTTCTTC

v_call: TRBV7-6
clone_size: many
j_call: TRBJ1-2
d_call: NA
cdr3_aa: CASSPTANLYGYTF
cdr3_nt: TGTGCCAGCAGCCCCACCGCGAACCTCTATGGCTACACCTTC

v_call: TRBV6-5
clone_size: NA
j_call: TRBJ1-4
d_call: NA
cdr3_aa: CASSYSWQGGEKLFF
cdr3_nt: TGTGCCAGCAGTTACTCATGGCAGGGTGGAGAAAAACTGTTTTTT

v_call: TRBV2
clone_size: few
j_call: TRBJ1-2
d_call: NA
cdr3_aa: CASSMTSSLAGSSSGYTF
cdr3_nt: TGTGCCAGCAGTATGACGAGCTCCCTCGCAGGGTCTTCCTCTGGCTACACCTTC

v_call: TRBV6-2/TRBV6-3
clone_size: NA
j_call: TRBJ1-6
d_call: TRBD1
cdr3_aa: CASSFDRDASPLHF
cdr3_nt: TGTGCCAGCAGTTTCGACAGGGATGCTTCACCCCTCCACTTT

v_call: TRBV20-1
clone_size: NA
j_call: TRBJ1-5
d_call: NA
cdr3_aa: CSARGRSNQPQHF
cdr3_nt: TGCAGTGCTAGGGGAAGGTCCAATCAGCCCCAGCATTTT

v_call: TRBV7-6
clone_size: many
j_call: TRBJ2-3
d_call: NA
cdr3_aa: CASSLEAGASTDTQYF
cdr3_nt: TGTGCCAGCAGCTTGGAGGCGGGGGCCTCTACAGATACGCAGTATTTT

v_call: TRBV28
clone_size: NA
j_call: TRBJ2-5
d_call: NA
cdr3_aa: CASPGVGQETQYF
cdr3_nt: TGTGCCAGCCCCGGGGTAGGCCAAGAGACCCAGTACTTC

v_call: TRBV19
clone_size: NA
j_call: TRBJ2-2
d_call: NA
cdr3_aa: CASSIERGSGELFF
cdr3_nt: TGTGCCAGTAGTATTGAGAGGGGATCCGGGGAGCTGTTTTTT

v_call: TRBV4-2
clone_size: few
j_call: TRBJ2-7
d_call: TRBD2
cdr3_aa: CASSSGTSGGAYEQYF
cdr3_nt: TGTGCCAGCAGCTCCGGGACTAGCGGGGGTGCCTACGAGCAGTACTTC

v_call: TRBV4-3
clone_size: NA
j_call: TRBJ2-7
d_call: NA
cdr3_aa: CASSQGRGGTYEQYF
cdr3_nt: TGCGCCAGCAGCCAAGGCCGGGGAGGAACCTACGAGCAGTACTTC

v_call: TRBV7-9
clone_size: many
j_call: TRBJ1-1
d_call: NA
cdr3_aa: CASSLVVNTEAFF
cdr3_nt: TGTGCCAGCAGCTTAGTGGTGAACACTGAAGCTTTCTTT

v_call: TRBV28
clone_size: many
j_call: TRBJ2-3
d_call: TRBD2
cdr3_aa: CASSVSGGGTDTQYF
cdr3_nt: TGTGCCAGCAGTGTAAGCGGGGGGGGCACAGATACGCAGTATTTT

v_call: TRBV20-1
clone_size: NA
j_call: TRBJ1-1
d_call: NA
cdr3_aa: CSAPTGTDTEAFF
cdr3_nt: TGCAGTGCTCCCACGGGGACGGACACTGAAGCTTTCTTT

v_call: TRBV28
clone_size: few
j_call: TRBJ2-7
d_call: TRBD1
cdr3_aa: CASSLSGTGIEQYF
cdr3_nt: TGTGCCAGCAGTCTTTCCGGGACAGGGATCGAGCAGTACTTC

v_call: TRBV12-3/TRBV12-4
clone_size: many
j_call: TRBJ1-3
d_call: TRBD1
cdr3_aa: CASTLGTGPLSGNTIYF
cdr3_nt: TGTGCCAGCACCTTGGGGACAGGGCCACTCTCTGGAAACACCATATATTTT

v_call: TRBV12-3/TRBV12-4
clone_size: many
j_call: TRBJ2-3
d_call: TRBD2
cdr3_aa: CASSFGRRGLAGSTDTQYF
cdr3_nt: TGTGCCAGCAGTTTCGGGCGCCGAGGACTAGCGGGGAGCACAGATACGCAGTATTTT

v_call: TRBV7-2
clone_size: many
j_call: TRBJ2-3
d_call: NA
cdr3_aa: CASSLRFADTQYF
cdr3_nt: TGTGCCAGCAGCTTAAGATTCGCAGATACGCAGTATTTT

v_call: TRBV20-1
clone_size: NA
j_call: TRBJ1-2
d_call: NA
cdr3_aa: CSARANTWEDIGYTF
cdr3_nt: TGCAGTGCTAGAGCGAATACGTGGGAAGATATTGGCTACACCTTC

v_call: TRBV20-1
clone_size: few
j_call: TRBJ2-5
d_call: NA
cdr3_aa: CSATTTPGSNQETQYF
cdr3_nt: TGCAGTGCAACAACAACACCAGGGAGTAATCAAGAGACCCAGTACTTC

v_call: TRBV12-3/TRBV12-4
clone_size: few
j_call: TRBJ2-3
d_call: TRBD1
cdr3_aa: CASRGQGSTDTQYF
cdr3_nt: TGTGCCAGCAGAGGACAGGGTAGTACAGATACGCAGTATTTT

v_call: TRBV27
clone_size: few
j_call: TRBJ2-7
d_call: NA
cdr3_aa: CASSLYGSGAYEQYF
cdr3_nt: TGTGCCAGCAGTTTATACGGGTCAGGGGCCTACGAGCAGTACTTC

v_call: TRBV2
clone_size: few
j_call: TRBJ1-5
d_call: NA
cdr3_aa: CASSDRTVRGQPQHF
cdr3_nt: TGTGCCAGCAGTGACCGGACAGTCCGCGGACAGCCCCAGCATTTT

v_call: TRBV7-2
clone_size: many
j_call: TRBJ1-2
d_call: NA
cdr3_aa: CASSPTGGKGYTF
cdr3_nt: TGTGCCAGCAGCCCGACGGGGGGAAAGGGCTACACCTTC

v_call: TRBV6-8
clone_size: NA
j_call: TRBJ2-7
d_call: TRBD2
cdr3_aa: CASSYSPPSLAGGSYEQYF
cdr3_nt: TGTGCCAGCAGTTACTCGCCCCCCTCCCTAGCCGGGGGGTCCTACGAGCAGTACTTC

v_call: TRBV27
clone_size: NA
j_call: TRBJ1-2
d_call: NA
cdr3_aa: CASSLSGANYGYTF
cdr3_nt: TGTGCCAGCAGTTTGTCCGGGGCTAACTATGGCTACACCTTC

v_call: TRBV28
clone_size: many
j_call: TRBJ1-5
d_call: TRBD1
cdr3_aa: CASLPGGGQPQHF
cdr3_nt: TGTGCCAGCTTACCAGGGGGGGGGCAGCCCCAGCATTTT

v_call: TRBV5-1
clone_size: many
j_call: TRBJ2-1
d_call: NA
cdr3_aa: CASSLGSNEQFF
cdr3_nt: TGTGCCAGCAGCTTAGGTAGCAATGAGCAGTTCTTC

v_call: TRBV7-2
clone_size: many
j_call: TRBJ2-7
d_call: NA
cdr3_aa: CASSFRELYEQYF
cdr3_nt: TGTGCCAGCAGCTTTCGGGAGCTCTACGAGCAGTACTTC

v_call: TRBV14
clone_size: NA
j_call: TRBJ2-3
d_call: NA
cdr3_aa: CASRKGPDTQYF
cdr3_nt: TGTGCCAGCAGGAAGGGTCCAGATACGCAGTATTTT

v_call: TRBV5-8
clone_size: few
j_call: TRBJ2-3
d_call: NA
cdr3_aa: CASSPPLGISSTDTQYF
cdr3_nt: TGTGCCAGCAGCCCGCCCCTGGGGATTTCCTCCACAGATACGCAGTATTTT

v_call: TRBV7-2
clone_size: NA
j_call: TRBJ2-2
d_call: NA
cdr3_aa: CASSSRVWGTGELFF
cdr3_nt: TGTGCCAGCAGCTCCAGAGTCTGGGGCACCGGGGAGCTGTTTTTT

v_call: TRBV27
clone_size: few
j_call: TRBJ2-3
d_call: NA
cdr3_aa: CASSRQVMTGTDTQYF
cdr3_nt: TGTGCCAGCAGCAGACAGGTGATGACCGGCACAGATACGCAGTATTTT

v_call: TRBV24-1
clone_size: few
j_call: TRBJ1-2
d_call: NA
cdr3_aa: CATSDRTVYYGYTF
cdr3_nt: TGTGCCACCAGTGATCGTACAGTTTACTATGGCTACACCTTC

v_call: TRBV20-1
clone_size: NA
j_call: TRBJ1-4
d_call: NA
cdr3_aa: CSASTLGAEKLFF
cdr3_nt: TGCAGTGCTTCGACCCTCGGGGCTGAAAAACTGTTTTTT

v_call: TRBV4-2
clone_size: many
j_call: TRBJ1-1
d_call: NA
cdr3_aa: CASSQVQGTTTEAFF
cdr3_nt: TGTGCCAGCAGCCAAGTCCAGGGAACCACCACTGAAGCTTTCTTT

v_call: TRBV12-3/TRBV12-4
clone_size: few
j_call: TRBJ1-2
d_call: TRBD1
cdr3_aa: CASSGGGQGNYGYTF
cdr3_nt: TGTGCCAGCAGTGGGGGGGGACAGGGCAACTATGGCTACACCTTC

v_call: TRBV6-1
clone_size: NA
j_call: TRBJ2-7
d_call: TRBD2
cdr3_aa: CASALLALSSYEQYF
cdr3_nt: TGTGCCAGCGCGCTACTAGCGTTAAGCTCCTACGAGCAGTACTTC

v_call: TRBV7-9
clone_size: few
j_call: TRBJ2-7
d_call: NA
cdr3_aa: CASSARDGKVEQYF
cdr3_nt: TGTGCCAGCAGTGCCCGGGACGGTAAGGTGGAGCAGTACTTC

v_call: TRBV12-3/TRBV12-4
clone_size: many
j_call: TRBJ1-1
d_call: NA
cdr3_aa: CASSPGRGINTEAFF
cdr3_nt: TGTGCCAGCAGTCCTGGGCGGGGTATTAACACTGAAGCTTTCTTT

v_call: TRBV6-1
clone_size: NA
j_call: TRBJ1-1
d_call: NA
cdr3_aa: CASSEQVFRNTEAFF
cdr3_nt: TGTGCCAGCAGTGAACAGGTGTTTCGGAACACTGAAGCTTTCTTT

v_call: TRBV7-2
clone_size: few
j_call: TRBJ1-2
d_call: NA
cdr3_aa: CASSSRAGNNGYTF
cdr3_nt: TGTGCCAGCAGCTCTAGGGCAGGCAACAATGGCTACACCTTC

v_call: TRBV12-3/TRBV12-4
clone_size: many
j_call: TRBJ1-2
d_call: NA
cdr3_aa: CASSFGGAGGYTF
cdr3_nt: TGTGCCAGCAGTTTCGGGGGTGCTGGCGGCTACACCTTC

v_call: TRBV4-2
clone_size: many
j_call: TRBJ2-1
d_call: TRBD2
cdr3_aa: CASSQDTGGVSYNEQFF
cdr3_nt: TGTGCCAGCAGCCAAGATACCGGGGGGGTCTCCTACAATGAGCAGTTCTTC

v_call: TRBV5-6
clone_size: few
j_call: TRBJ2-7
d_call: NA
cdr3_aa: CASSVGPPAAYEQYF
cdr3_nt: TGTGCCAGCAGCGTGGGGCCACCCGCGGCCTACGAGCAGTACTTC

v_call: TRBV7-9
clone_size: once
j_call: TRBJ2-1
d_call: TRBD2
cdr3_aa: CASSRGEAYNEQFF
cdr3_nt: TGTGCCAGCAGCCGGGGGGAGGCCTACAATGAGCAGTTCTTC

v_call: TRBV5-6
clone_size: few
j_call: TRBJ1-1
d_call: NA
cdr3_aa: CASSRRLTEAFF
cdr3_nt: TGTGCCAGCAGCCGGAGACTTACTGAAGCTTTCTTT

v_call: TRBV2
clone_size: few
j_call: TRBJ2-1
d_call: NA
cdr3_aa: CASSESASPMDNEQFF
cdr3_nt: TGTGCCAGCAGTGAAAGTGCTAGCCCTATGGACAATGAGCAGTTCTTC

v_call: TRBV20-1
clone_size: few
j_call: TRBJ1-6
d_call: TRBD1
cdr3_aa: CSARGRGYNSPLHF
cdr3_nt: TGCAGTGCTAGAGGCAGGGGGTATAATTCACCCCTCCACTTT

v_call: TRBV7-2
clone_size: many
j_call: TRBJ2-5
d_call: NA
cdr3_aa: CASSFYLQETQYF
cdr3_nt: TGTGCCAGCAGCTTTTACCTCCAAGAGACCCAGTACTTC

v_call: TRBV4-1
clone_size: few
j_call: TRBJ2-7
d_call: TRBD1
cdr3_aa: CASSQGQGDSYEQYF
cdr3_nt: TGCGCCAGCAGCCAAGGACAGGGGGATTCCTACGAGCAGTACTTC